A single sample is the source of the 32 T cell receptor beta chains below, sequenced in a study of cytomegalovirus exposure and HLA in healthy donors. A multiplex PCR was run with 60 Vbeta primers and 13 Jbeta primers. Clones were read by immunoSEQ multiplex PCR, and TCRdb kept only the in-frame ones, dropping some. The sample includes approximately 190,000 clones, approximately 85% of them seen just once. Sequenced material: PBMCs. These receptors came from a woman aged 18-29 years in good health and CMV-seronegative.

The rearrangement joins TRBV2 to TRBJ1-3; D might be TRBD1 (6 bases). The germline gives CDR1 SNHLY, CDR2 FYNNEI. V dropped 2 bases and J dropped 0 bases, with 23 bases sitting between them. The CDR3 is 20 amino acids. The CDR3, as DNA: TGTGCCAGCAGTGAATTCAATACACGGACAGAGGTTTTCTCTGGAAACACCATATATTTT. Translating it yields CASSEFNTRTEVFSGNTIYF.

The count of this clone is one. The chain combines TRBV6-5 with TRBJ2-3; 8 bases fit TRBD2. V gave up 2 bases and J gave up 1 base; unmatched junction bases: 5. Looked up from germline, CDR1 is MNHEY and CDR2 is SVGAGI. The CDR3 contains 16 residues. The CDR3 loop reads CASSYRGGIGTDTQYF. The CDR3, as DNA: TGTGCCAGCAGTTACCGGGGGGGCATAGGCACAGATACGCAGTATTTT.

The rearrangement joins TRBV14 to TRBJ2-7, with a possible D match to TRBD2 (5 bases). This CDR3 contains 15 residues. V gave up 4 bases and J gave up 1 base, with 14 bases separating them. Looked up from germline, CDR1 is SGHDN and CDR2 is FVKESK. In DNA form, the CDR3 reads TGTGCCAGCAGCCTCCCGGGAACCCGGTCCTACGAGCAGTACTTC. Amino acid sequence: CASSLPGTRSYEQYF.

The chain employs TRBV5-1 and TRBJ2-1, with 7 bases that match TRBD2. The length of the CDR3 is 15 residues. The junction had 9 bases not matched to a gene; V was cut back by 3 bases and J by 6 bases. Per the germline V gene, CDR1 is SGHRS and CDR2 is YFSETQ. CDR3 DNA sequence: TGCGCCAGCAGCTCGCTCCGGGGGGTCATCAATGAGCAGTTCTTC. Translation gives CASSSLRGVINEQFF.

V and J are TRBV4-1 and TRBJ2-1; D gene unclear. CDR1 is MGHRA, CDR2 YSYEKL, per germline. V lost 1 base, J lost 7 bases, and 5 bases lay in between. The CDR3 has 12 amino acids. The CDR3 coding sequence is TGCGCCAGCAGCCAAGTTGCGAATGAGCAGTTCTTC. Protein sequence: CASSQVANEQFF.

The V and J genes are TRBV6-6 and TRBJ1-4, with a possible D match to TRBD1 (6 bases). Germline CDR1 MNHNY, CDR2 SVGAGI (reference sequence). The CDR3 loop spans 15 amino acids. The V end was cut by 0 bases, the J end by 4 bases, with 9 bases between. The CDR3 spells CASSYSTGVNEKLFF. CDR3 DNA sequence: TGTGCCAGCAGTTACTCGACAGGAGTTAATGAAAAACTGTTTTTT.

CDR3 amino acids: CASTLAGGLTYNEQFF. The DNA for the CDR3 is TGTGCCAGCACTCTAGCGGGAGGACTTACCTACAATGAGCAGTTCTTC. The rearrangement uses TRBV27 and TRBJ2-1; 11 positions agree with TRBD2. This CDR3 has 16 residues. V dropped 7 bases and J dropped 2; count of bases not matched to a gene: 7. Germline values: CDR1 MNHEY, CDR2 SMNVEV (reference sequence).

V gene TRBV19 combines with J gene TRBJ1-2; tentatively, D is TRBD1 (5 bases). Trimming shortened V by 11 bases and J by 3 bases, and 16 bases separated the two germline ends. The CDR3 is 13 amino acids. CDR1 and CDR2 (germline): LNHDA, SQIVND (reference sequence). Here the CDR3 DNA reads TGTGCCTCCGCTCCAAGGGGCCACTATGGCTACACCTTC. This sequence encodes CASAPRGHYGYTF.

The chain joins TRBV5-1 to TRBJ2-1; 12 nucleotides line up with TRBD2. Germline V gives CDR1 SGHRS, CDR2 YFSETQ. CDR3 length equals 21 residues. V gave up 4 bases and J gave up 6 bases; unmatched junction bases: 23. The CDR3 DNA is TGCGCCAGCAGCCGACGTTTAAGGACAGGAGAGACTAGCGGGAGTTCCAATGAGCAGTTCTTC. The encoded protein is CASSRRLRTGETSGSSNEQFF.

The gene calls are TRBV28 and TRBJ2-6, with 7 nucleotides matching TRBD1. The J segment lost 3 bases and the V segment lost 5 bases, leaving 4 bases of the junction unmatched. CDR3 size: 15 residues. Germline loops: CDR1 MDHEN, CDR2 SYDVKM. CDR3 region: CASSTTGVGANVLTF. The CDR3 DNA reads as TGTGCCAGCAGTACAACAGGGGTTGGGGCCAACGTCCTGACTTTC.

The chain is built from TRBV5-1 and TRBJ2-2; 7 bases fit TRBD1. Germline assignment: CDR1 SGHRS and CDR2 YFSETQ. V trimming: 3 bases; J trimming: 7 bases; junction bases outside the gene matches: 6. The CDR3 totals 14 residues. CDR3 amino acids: CASSSDRVDGELFF. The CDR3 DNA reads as TGCGCCAGCAGCTCCGACAGGGTCGACGGGGAGCTGTTTTTT.

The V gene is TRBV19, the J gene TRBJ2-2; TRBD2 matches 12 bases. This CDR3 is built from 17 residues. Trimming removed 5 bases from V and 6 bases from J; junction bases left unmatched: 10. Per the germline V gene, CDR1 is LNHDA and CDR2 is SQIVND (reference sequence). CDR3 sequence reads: CASSPTLAGGWAGELFF. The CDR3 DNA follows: TGTGCCAGTAGTCCAACACTAGCGGGGGGATGGGCCGGGGAGCTGTTTTTT. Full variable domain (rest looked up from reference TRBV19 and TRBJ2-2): DGGITQSPKYLFRKEGQNVTLSCEQNLNHDAMYWYRQDPGQGLRLIYYSQIVNDFQKGDIAEGYSVSREKKESFPLTVTSAQKNPTAFYLCASSPTLAGGWAGELFFGEGSRLTVL.

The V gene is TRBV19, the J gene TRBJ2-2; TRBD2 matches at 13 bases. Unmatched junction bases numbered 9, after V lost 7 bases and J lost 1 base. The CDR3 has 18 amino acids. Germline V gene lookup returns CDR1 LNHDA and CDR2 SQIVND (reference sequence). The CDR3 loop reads CASTRTSGSSLNTGELFF. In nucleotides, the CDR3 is TGTGCCAGTACCCGGACTAGCGGGAGTTCTTTGAACACCGGGGAGCTGTTTTTT.

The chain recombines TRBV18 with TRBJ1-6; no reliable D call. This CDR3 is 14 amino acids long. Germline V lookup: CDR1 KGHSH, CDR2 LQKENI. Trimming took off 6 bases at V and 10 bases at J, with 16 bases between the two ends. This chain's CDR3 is CASSASGERSPLHF. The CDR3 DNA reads TGTGCCAGCTCCGCCTCGGGTGAAAGGTCACCCCTCCACTTT.

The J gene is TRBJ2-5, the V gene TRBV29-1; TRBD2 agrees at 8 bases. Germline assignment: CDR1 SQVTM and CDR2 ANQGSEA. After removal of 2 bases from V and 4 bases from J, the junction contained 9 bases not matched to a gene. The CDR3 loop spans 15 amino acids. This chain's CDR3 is CSVEPSGYQGETQYF. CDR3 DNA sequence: TGCAGCGTTGAACCTAGCGGGTACCAAGGAGAGACCCAGTACTTC.

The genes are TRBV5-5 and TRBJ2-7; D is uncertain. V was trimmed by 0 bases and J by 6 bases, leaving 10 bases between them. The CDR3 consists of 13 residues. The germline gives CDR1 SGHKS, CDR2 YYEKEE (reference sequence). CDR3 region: CASSLGSIGEQYF. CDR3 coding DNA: TGTGCCAGCAGCTTGGGTAGTATCGGCGAGCAGTACTTC.

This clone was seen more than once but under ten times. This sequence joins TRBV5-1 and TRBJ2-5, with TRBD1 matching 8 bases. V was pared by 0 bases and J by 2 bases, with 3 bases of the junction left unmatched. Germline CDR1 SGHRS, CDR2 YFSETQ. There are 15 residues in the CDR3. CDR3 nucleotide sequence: TGCGCCAGCAGCTTGGGGACAGGGTGGCAAGAGACCCAGTACTTC. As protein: CASSLGTGWQETQYF.

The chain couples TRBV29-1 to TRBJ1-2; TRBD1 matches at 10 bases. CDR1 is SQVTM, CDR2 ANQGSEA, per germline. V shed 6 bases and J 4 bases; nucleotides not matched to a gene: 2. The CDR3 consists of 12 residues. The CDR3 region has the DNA TGCAGCGTGACAGGGGGCGCCTATGGCTACACCTTC. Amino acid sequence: CSVTGGAYGYTF.

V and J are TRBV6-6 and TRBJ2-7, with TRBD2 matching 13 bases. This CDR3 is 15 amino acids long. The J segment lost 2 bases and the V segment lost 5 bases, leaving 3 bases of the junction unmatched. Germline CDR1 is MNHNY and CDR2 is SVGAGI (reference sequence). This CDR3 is CASSVTSGGAYEQYF. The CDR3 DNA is TGTGCCAGCAGTGTCACTAGCGGGGGGGCCTACGAGCAGTACTTC.

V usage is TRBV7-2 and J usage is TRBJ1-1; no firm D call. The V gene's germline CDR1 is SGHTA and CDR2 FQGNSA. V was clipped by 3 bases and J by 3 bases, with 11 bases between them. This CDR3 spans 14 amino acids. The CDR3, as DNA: TGTGCCAGCAGCTTTACGGGATGGGACACTGAAGCTTTCTTT. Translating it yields CASSFTGWDTEAFF.

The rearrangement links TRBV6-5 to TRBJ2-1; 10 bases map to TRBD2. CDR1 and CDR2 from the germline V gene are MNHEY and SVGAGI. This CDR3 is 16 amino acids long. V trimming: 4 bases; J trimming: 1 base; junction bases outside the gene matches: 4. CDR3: CASSFSSGSSYNEQFF. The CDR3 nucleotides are TGTGCCAGCAGTTTCTCTAGCGGGAGTTCCTACAATGAGCAGTTCTTC.

The CDR3 nucleotides read TGTGCCAGCAGTTTATTAGCGGGTAGCAATCAGCCCCAGCATTTT. Translated: CASSLLAGSNQPQHF. The chain uses TRBV28 and TRBJ1-5; D uncertain. Germline CDR1 MDHEN, CDR2 SYDVKM. Trimming shortened V by 1 base and J by 0 bases, and 7 bases separated the two germline ends. CDR3 length: 15 amino acids.

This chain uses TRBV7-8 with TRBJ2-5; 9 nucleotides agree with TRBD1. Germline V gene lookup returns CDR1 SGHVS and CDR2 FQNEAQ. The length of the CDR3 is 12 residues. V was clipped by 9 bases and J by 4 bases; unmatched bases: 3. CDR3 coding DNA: TGTGCCAGTACAGGGGGCGCAGAGACCCAGTACTTC. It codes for CASTGGAETQYF.

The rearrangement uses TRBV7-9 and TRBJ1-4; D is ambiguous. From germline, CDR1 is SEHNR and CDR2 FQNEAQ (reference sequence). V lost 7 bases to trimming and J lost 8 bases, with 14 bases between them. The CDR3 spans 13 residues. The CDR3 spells CASTWSGYEKLFF. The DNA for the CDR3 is TGTGCCAGCACTTGGTCCGGGTACGAAAAACTGTTTTTT.

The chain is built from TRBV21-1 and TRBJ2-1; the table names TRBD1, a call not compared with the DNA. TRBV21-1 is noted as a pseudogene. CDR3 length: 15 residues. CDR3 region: CASSIHGTPNNEQFF. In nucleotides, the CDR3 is TGTGCCAGCAGCATCCATGGGACACCGAACAATGAGCAGTTCTTC.

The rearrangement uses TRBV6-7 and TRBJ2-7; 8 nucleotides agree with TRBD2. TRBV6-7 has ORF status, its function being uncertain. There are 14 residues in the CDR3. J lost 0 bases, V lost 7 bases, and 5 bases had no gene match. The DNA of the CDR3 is TGTGCCAGCAAGACTAGCGCTTACTCCTACGAGCAGTACTTC. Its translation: CASKTSAYSYEQYF.

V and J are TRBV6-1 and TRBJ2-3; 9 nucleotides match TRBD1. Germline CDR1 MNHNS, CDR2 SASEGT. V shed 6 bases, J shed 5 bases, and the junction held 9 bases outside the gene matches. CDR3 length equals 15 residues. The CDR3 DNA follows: TGTGCCAGCAGATCGGGACAGGGTCGGATAGATACGCAGTATTTT. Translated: CASRSGQGRIDTQYF.

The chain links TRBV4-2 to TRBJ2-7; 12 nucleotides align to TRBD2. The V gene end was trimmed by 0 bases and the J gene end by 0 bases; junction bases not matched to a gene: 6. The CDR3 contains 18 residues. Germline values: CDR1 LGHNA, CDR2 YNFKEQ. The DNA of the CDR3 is TGTGCCAGCAGCCAAGATCCAGGACTAGCGGGGTTCTCCTACGAGCAGTACTTC. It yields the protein CASSQDPGLAGFSYEQYF.

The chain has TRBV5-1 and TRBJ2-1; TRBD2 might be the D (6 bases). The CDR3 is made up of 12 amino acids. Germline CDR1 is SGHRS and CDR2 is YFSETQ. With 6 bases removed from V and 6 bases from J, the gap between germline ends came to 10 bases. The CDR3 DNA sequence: TGCGCCAGCACCCGGGGAGGCAATGAGCAGTTCTTC. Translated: CASTRGGNEQFF.

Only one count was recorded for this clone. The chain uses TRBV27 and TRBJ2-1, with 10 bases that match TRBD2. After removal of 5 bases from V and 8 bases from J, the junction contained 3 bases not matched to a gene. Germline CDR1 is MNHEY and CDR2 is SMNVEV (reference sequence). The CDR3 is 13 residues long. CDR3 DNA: TGTGCCAGCAGTCCTCTAGCGGGAGATGAGCAGTTCTTC. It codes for CASSPLAGDEQFF.

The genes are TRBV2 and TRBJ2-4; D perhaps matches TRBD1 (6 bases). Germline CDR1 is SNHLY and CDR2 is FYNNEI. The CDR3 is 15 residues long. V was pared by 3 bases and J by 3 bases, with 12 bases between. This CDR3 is CASSDGQGSKNIQYF. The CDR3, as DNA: TGTGCCAGCAGTGACGGGCAGGGGAGCAAAAACATTCAGTACTTC.

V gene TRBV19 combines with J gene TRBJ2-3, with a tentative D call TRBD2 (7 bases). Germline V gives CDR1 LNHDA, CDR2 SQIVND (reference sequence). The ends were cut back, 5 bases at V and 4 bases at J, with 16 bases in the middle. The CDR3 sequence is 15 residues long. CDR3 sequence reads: CASSGSGKGADTQYF. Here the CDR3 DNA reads TGTGCCAGTAGTGGGAGCGGGAAGGGGGCAGATACGCAGTATTTT.